The clone carrying this T cell receptor beta chain was seen more than once but under ten times. The antigen is undetermined. V shed 8 bases and J shed 1 base, with 17 bases lying between them. CDR3 length: 15 residues. Germline V gene lookup returns CDR1 ENHRY and CDR2 SYGVKD. The data were taken from a study of CD8 T cells in ankylosing spondylitis. TCRdb called the 5' RACE reads again in MiXCR, with one record for every CDR3 protein. The sample includes under 200,000 distinct CDR3 sequences, roughly 11% of them seen just once. Whole-study results and caveats: Disease-associated clones were CD8+ and fairly uncommon in peripheral blood. Reports say disease-linked clones showed up significantly more in matched ankylosing spondylitis synovial fluid.

This clonotype was sampled from a male donor with ankylosing spondylitis or in good health (not recorded which). Sequencing was carried out using blood, either unsorted or a sorted T cell fraction (not recorded which). V gene TRBV10-3 combines with J gene TRBJ1-2; weak D call: TRBD1 (5 bases). The CDR3 loop reads CAISDPAGGNYGYTF. The CDR3 region has the DNA TGTGCCATCTCTGACCCGGCCGGGGGTAACTATGGCTACACCTTC.